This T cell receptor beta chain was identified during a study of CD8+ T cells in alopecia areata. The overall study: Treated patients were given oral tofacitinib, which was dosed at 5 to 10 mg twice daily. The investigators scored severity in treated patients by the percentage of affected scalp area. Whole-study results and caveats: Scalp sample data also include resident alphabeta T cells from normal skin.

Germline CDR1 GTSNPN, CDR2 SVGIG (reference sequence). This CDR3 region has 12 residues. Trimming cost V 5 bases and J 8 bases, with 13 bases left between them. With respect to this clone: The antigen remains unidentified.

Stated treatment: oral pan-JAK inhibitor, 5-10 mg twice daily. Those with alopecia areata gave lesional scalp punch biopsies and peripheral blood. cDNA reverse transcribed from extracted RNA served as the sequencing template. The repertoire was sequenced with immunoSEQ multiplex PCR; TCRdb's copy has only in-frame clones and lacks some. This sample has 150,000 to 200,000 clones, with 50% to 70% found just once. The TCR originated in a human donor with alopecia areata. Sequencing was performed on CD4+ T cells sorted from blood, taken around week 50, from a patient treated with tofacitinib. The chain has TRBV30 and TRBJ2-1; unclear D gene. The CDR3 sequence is CAWGEIGYEQFF. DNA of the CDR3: TGTGCCTGGGGGGAAATCGGCTATGAGCAGTTCTTC.